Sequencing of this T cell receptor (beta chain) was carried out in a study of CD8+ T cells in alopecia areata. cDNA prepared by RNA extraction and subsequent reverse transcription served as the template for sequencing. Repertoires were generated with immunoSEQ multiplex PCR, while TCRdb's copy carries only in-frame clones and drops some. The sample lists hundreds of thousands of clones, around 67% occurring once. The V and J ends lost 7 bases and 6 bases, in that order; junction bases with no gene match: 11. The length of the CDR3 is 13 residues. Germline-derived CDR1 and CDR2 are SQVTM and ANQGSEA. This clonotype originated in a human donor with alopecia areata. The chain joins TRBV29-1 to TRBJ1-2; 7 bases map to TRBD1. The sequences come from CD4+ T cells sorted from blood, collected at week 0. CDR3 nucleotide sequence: TGCAGCGCCCTGACAGGGCCCCAGGATGGCTACACCTTC. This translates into CSALTGPQDGYTF.